This passage covers 24 T cell receptor beta chains from one sample sequenced in a study of graft-versus-host responses after intestinal transplantation (dated by TCRdb to the early 2020s). The receptor library was made with the immunoSEQ multiplex PCR assay. TCRdb mirrors the immuneACCESS table, restricted to in-frame sequences. Some clones are absent from its copies; in checked studies, under half trace to an unresolved V gene, and the reason for the others is unknown. The sample table shows some 10,000 clones, and about 91% are seen once. The biggest ten clones account for about 5% of the sample. The specimen was PBMCs, collected around 74 days after transplant. Receptor source: a human patient who received an intestinal transplant, so some T cells may come from the graft donor.

The CDR3 DNA sequence: TGTGCCAGCAGCTTAAAGCCTAGCGGGATTAGCACAGATACGCAGTATTTT. It translates to CASSLKPSGISTDTQYF. V is TRBV7-2 and J is TRBJ2-3; 9 positions agree with TRBD2. The V gene end was trimmed by 2 bases and the J gene end by 0 bases; junction bases not matched to a gene: 6. The germline CDR1 and CDR2 sequences are SGHTA and FQGNSA. This CDR3 has 17 residues.

This clone was observed once. This chain connects TRBV30 to TRBJ1-2, with D possibly TRBD1 on 5 matching bases. The CDR3 has 14 amino acids. V lost 3 bases and J lost 0, with 11 bases in between. Germline loops: CDR1 GTSNPN, CDR2 SVGIG (reference sequence). The CDR3 reads CAWRGRRTNYGYTF. The CDR3 DNA reads TGTGCCTGGAGGGGACGGCGAACTAACTATGGCTACACCTTC.

This clone was seen only once. The chain links TRBV19 to TRBJ1-6; D call uncertain. The germline CDR1 and CDR2 sequences are LNHDA and SQIVND (reference sequence). The CDR3 runs 9 residues. The germline V and J ends were trimmed by 7 bases and 8 bases, with 0 bases remaining between them. The CDR3 region has the DNA TGTGCCAGTAATTCACCCCTCCACTTT. This translates into CASNSPLHF.

V and J are TRBV7-3 and TRBJ2-7, with D perhaps TRBD1 (5 bases). The CDR3 consists of 13 residues. CDR1 and CDR2 from the germline V gene are SGHTA and FQGTGA. Trimming stripped 1 base from V and 6 bases from J, with 10 bases between. As DNA, the CDR3 is TGTGCCAGCAGCTTAAGCGGCCAGGGCGAGCAGTACTTC. Translation: CASSLSGQGEQYF.

The chain is built from TRBV6-1 and TRBJ1-2, with D perhaps TRBD1 (6 bases). The V end lost 4 bases, the J end lost 2 bases, and 17 bases lay between the germline ends. The CDR3 is 16 amino acids. Germline V lookup: CDR1 MNHNS, CDR2 SASEGT. This chain's CDR3 is CASSGWLRQGNYGYTF. The CDR3 coding sequence is TGTGCCAGCAGTGGGTGGCTGCGGCAGGGGAACTATGGCTACACCTTC.

The chain employs TRBV11-2 and TRBJ2-2; no clear D gene. The CDR3 sequence is 16 residues long. V shed 3 bases and J shed 0 bases, with 11 bases lying between them. Germline CDR1 is SGHAT and CDR2 is FQNNGV. In nucleotides, the CDR3 is TGTGCCAGCAGCTTCTCCCGGGCTCCGAACACCGGGGAGCTGTTTTTT. Protein sequence: CASSFSRAPNTGELFF.

The CDR3 nucleotides read TGTGCCAGCAGTGAATATGCATCTCAGCCCCAGCATTTT. Its translation: CASSEYASQPQHF. V gene TRBV6-9 combines with J gene TRBJ1-5; no clear D gene. V was clipped by 5 bases and J by 6 bases, with 11 bases between them. Germline CDR1 and CDR2: MNHGY and SVAAGI. The length of the CDR3 is 13 residues.

The J gene is TRBJ2-1, the V gene TRBV28; 8 nucleotides line up with TRBD1. Germline values: CDR1 MDHEN, CDR2 SYDVKM. The ends lost 3 bases at V and 5 bases at J; junction bases unmatched: 9. The length of the CDR3 is 16 residues. CDR3 amino acids: CASSFTGRGRDNEQFF. As DNA, the CDR3 is TGTGCCAGCAGTTTTACCGGCAGGGGGCGAGACAATGAGCAGTTCTTC.

The sample holds one count of this clone. The V call is TRBV28, the J call TRBJ1-5; D gene unclear. From germline, CDR1 is MDHEN and CDR2 SYDVKM. This CDR3 is built from 13 residues. The V end lost 6 bases, the J end lost 0 bases, and 6 bases lay between the germline ends. CDR3 sequence: CASRLYSNQPQHF. The CDR3 region has the DNA TGTGCCAGCAGGCTTTATAGCAATCAGCCCCAGCATTTT.

J is TRBJ2-7 and V is TRBV7-9; TRBD1 agrees at 10 bases. CDR1 is SEHNR and CDR2 is FQNEAQ in the germline V gene (reference sequence). This CDR3 is built from 13 residues. After removal of 5 bases from V and 5 bases from J, the junction contained 3 bases not matched to a gene. Written as DNA, the CDR3 is TGTGCCAGCAGCCTCGGGACAGGGGACGAGCAGTACTTC. It codes for CASSLGTGDEQYF. Full variable domain (remainder filled in from reference TRBV7-9 and TRBJ2-7): DTGVSQNPRHKITKRGQNVTFRCDPISEHNRLYWYRQTLGQGPEFLTYFQNEAQLEKSRLLSDRFSAERPKGSFSTLEIQRTEQGDSAMYLCASSLGTGDEQYFGPGTRLTVT.

J is TRBJ2-5 and V is TRBV9; 7 bases align to TRBD2. After removal of 3 bases from V and 2 bases from J, the junction contained 1 base not matched to a gene. CDR3 length equals 13 residues. Germline lookup yields CDR1 SGDLS and CDR2 YYNGEE. CDR3 in amino acids: CASSAGGQETQYF. The CDR3 nucleotides read TGTGCCAGCAGCGCGGGGGGTCAAGAGACCCAGTACTTC.

The chain recombines TRBV4-1 with TRBJ2-1; 8 bases match TRBD2. Losses at the gene ends were 4 bases for V and 6 bases for J; bases not matched to a gene: 20. Looked up from germline, CDR1 is MGHRA and CDR2 is YSYEKL. The CDR3 covers 19 residues. The CDR3 loop is CASSPQQAGVRILGNEQFF. The CDR3 coding sequence is TGCGCCAGCAGCCCGCAGCAAGCGGGAGTACGAATACTAGGCAATGAGCAGTTCTTC.

The chain has TRBV6-4 and TRBJ1-1, with 11 bases fitting TRBD1. The CDR3 is 15 amino acids. CDR1 and CDR2 (germline): MRHNA, SNTAGT. Trimming cost V 3 bases and J 4 bases; bases outside gene matches: 4. The CDR3 DNA sequence: TGTGCCAGCAGTGAATCCGGGACAGGGGGCACTGAAGCTTTCTTT. This codes for CASSESGTGGTEAFF.

V is TRBV7-9 and J is TRBJ2-7, with a possible D match to TRBD2 (5 bases). V lost 5 bases and J 9 bases, leaving 14 bases between the germline ends. The V gene's germline CDR1 is SEHNR and CDR2 FQNEAQ (reference sequence). The CDR3 has 12 amino acids. The CDR3 bases are TGTGCCAGCAGCCCTGAGGGTCGCGGGCAGTACTTC. Encoded protein: CASSPEGRGQYF. Looking up the rest from reference TRBV7-9 and TRBJ2-7 gives the full variable domain: DTGVSQNPRHKITKRGQNVTFRCDPISEHNRLYWYRQTLGQGPEFLTYFQNEAQLEKSRLLSDRFSAERPKGSFSTLEIQRTEQGDSAMYLCASSPEGRGQYFGPGTRLTVT.

The gene calls are TRBV6-1 and TRBJ2-5; D possibly corresponds to TRBD2 (6 bases). The assigned J gene may be wrong: the sequence end matches TRBJ2-7 better. The germline gives CDR1 MNHNS, CDR2 SASEGT. There are 15 residues in the CDR3. The CDR3 sequence: CASSPVGGMSYEQYF. In DNA form, the CDR3 reads TGTGCCAGCAGTCCTGTCGGGGGTATGTCATACGAGCAGTACTTC.

CDR3 loop: CASSPSGQEAFF. CDR3 in DNA: TGTGCCAGCAGCCCTAGTGGACAGGAAGCTTTCTTT. This rearrangement joins TRBV5-4 to TRBJ1-1; D is possibly TRBD1 (6 bases). Germline V gene data show CDR1 as SGHNT and CDR2 as YYREEE (reference sequence). V gave up 4 bases and J gave up 8 bases, with 12 bases separating them. This CDR3 is built from 12 residues.

The V gene is TRBV4-1, the J gene TRBJ1-1; D not certain. CDR1 MGHRA and CDR2 YSYEKL come from the germline V gene. The CDR3 runs 15 residues. V gave up 0 bases and J gave up 0 bases, with 8 bases separating them. CDR3 loop: CASSQEGTMNTEAFF. The CDR3, as DNA: TGCGCCAGCAGCCAAGAAGGAACCATGAACACTGAAGCTTTCTTT.

The V gene is TRBV6-5, the J gene TRBJ1-1, with 7 positions matching TRBD1. After removal of 3 bases from V and 4 bases from J, the junction contained 8 bases not matched to a gene. The CDR3 totals 15 residues. Germline V gene data show CDR1 as MNHEY and CDR2 as SVGAGI. In DNA, the CDR3 is TGTGCCAGCAGTTATCAGGGGGGCGCGGGCACTGAAGCTTTCTTT. It codes for CASSYQGGAGTEAFF.

This clone appeared a single time. The J gene is TRBJ2-3, the V gene TRBV10-3; no firm D call. Germline assignment: CDR1 ENHRY and CDR2 SYGVKD. The CDR3 is made up of 13 amino acids. Trimming removed 0 bases at V and 0 bases at J, with 1 base between. CDR3 sequence: CAISESSTDTQYF. CDR3 sequence (DNA): TGTGCCATCAGTGAGTCTAGCACAGATACGCAGTATTTT.

This clone was counted a single time. The rearrangement uses TRBV19 and TRBJ2-1, with TRBD1 as a possible D gene (5 bases). The CDR3 sequence is 16 residues long. CDR1 is LNHDA and CDR2 is SQIVND in the germline V gene (reference sequence). V lost 5 bases to trimming and J lost 4 bases, with 18 bases between them. The CDR3 sequence is CASSSRDSANYNEQFF. The CDR3, as DNA: TGTGCCAGTAGTTCCAGAGACAGTGCTAATTACAATGAGCAGTTCTTC.

Comment on this clone: The junction and the germline gene differ at one end; a read error may be behind it. The chain carries TRBV10-1 and TRBJ2-4; no clear D. CDR1 and CDR2 (germline): WNHNN, SYGVQD (reference sequence). The CDR3 runs to 13 residues. The CDR3 is CASRDQNSNIQYF. CDR3 sequence (DNA): TGCGCCAGCCGTGACCAGAATTCGAACATTCAGTACTTC.

Only one count was recorded for this clone. The V call is TRBV9, the J call TRBJ2-1; no clear D. From germline, CDR1 is SGDLS and CDR2 YYNGEE. V was cut by 4 bases and J by 6 bases, with 14 bases left in between. CDR3 length: 14 residues. For the CDR3, the DNA is TGTGCCAGCAGCTCGGCTCAAACAAGCAATGAGCAGTTCTTC. This translates into CASSSAQTSNEQFF.

This clone turned up a few times. The genes are TRBV27 and TRBJ2-2; 13 positions match TRBD2. The V gene's germline CDR1 is MNHEY and CDR2 SMNVEV (reference sequence). The trim removed 8 bases at V and 5 bases at J, leaving 8 bases unmatched. The CDR3 extends over 16 amino acids. CDR3 in amino acids: CASSYGTSGETGELFF. The CDR3 nucleotides are TGTGCCAGCTCCTACGGGACTAGCGGGGAAACCGGGGAGCTGTTTTTT.

This clone was picked up a small number of times. This chain uses TRBV6-1 with TRBJ1-1, with D possibly matching TRBD1 (5 bases). This CDR3 region has 13 residues. Trimming took off 3 bases at V and 4 bases at J, with 9 bases between the two ends. Germline V gene sequence: CDR1 MNHNS, CDR2 SASEGT. The CDR3 loop is CASSEKGLTEAFF. As DNA, the CDR3 is TGTGCCAGCAGTGAGAAGGGGCTCACTGAAGCTTTCTTT.